This T cell receptor (beta chain) is from a study of blood T cell repertoires in COVID-19 (dated by TCRdb to the early 2020s). With regard to the full study: Collaborator samples came from the United States, Italy and Spain and covered acute and convalescent phases of COVID-19. A freely available public database, intended as a resource for researchers studying the immune response to SARS-CoV-2, is where the repertoires were released. The samples were drawn from the first 160 participants of the ongoing ImmuneRACE study and from over 950 subjects provided by 6 global collaborators. HLA class I and class II types, where available, came from metadata supplied by the sample provider rather than from assay-based typing. The prospective study material was composed of cDNA or gDNA derived from T cells, B-cell-depleted T cells, or PBMCs. Sample metadata almost always included a de-identified subject ID, COVID-19 status, age in years and sex. Subjects who had been exposed to COVID-19, were actively infected with it, or had recovered from it provided the deeply sampled blood TCRbeta repertoires that made up the dataset.

From the germline V gene, CDR1 is SGDLS and CDR2 is YYNGEE. V lost 10 bases and J lost 0 bases, and the count of bases not matched to a germline gene is 10. CDR3 length: 17 amino acids, cysteine to phenylalanine. Here the CDR3 DNA is all that survives: 51 bases in frame from base 1. TCRbeta CDR3 regions were amplified from genomic DNA by means of the immunoSEQ Assay, a bias-controlled multiplex PCR. As for the authors' bioinformatics: Nucleated cell counts per sample were estimated from amplification of reference gene primers within the assay. To quantify the absolute abundance of each unique TCRbeta CDR3 rearrangement, sequence reads were collapsed and filtered. For each sample, productive Simpson clonality was calculated as the square root of Simpson's diversity index over productive rearrangements. What TCRdb holds here is the immuneACCESS table cut down to in-frame rearrangements. Part of the clones is not present; checked against another copy, under half of the missing clones reflect an unresolved V gene, and the others are unexplained. The V and J calls and clone size were taken over from that table, and D and trimming were inferred from the DNA. The sample table contains 200,000 to 250,000 clones; only one count was recorded for around 80% of them. The top ten clonotypes cover around 5.1% of the sample.

The study at large found these results: How much clinical and demographic metadata was included differed by source and by participant, and the metadata was provided uncurated.

A note on this clone: Its antigen is not yet known. Base quality data are lacking; no much larger clone is found one base away.

Whole blood was collected in K2EDTA tubes by collaborating institutions according to the institutions' own protocols. For TCRbeta analysis, collaborators shipped samples in one of three forms: frozen whole blood, isolated PBMCs, or DNA extracted from either of those sample types. This receptor chain uses TRBV9 and TRBJ2-2; TRBD2 aligns with 12 central bases. The clonotype was recovered from a woman in her 70s with acute or convalescent COVID-19. The sample taken for sequencing was peripheral blood. The CDR3 region reads CAGRLAGASANTGELFF. The sequenced DNA is TGTGCCGGAAGACTAGCGGGAGCCAGCGCGAACACCGGGGAGCTGTTTTTT.